The 4 T cell receptor beta chains below were found in one sample sequenced in a study of post-analysis software for immune sequencing data. cDNA libraries of TCR beta carried unique molecular identifiers. TCRdb re-derived calls from the PCR reads in MiXCR, one entry per CDR3 protein. The sample holds about 760,000 distinct CDR3 sequences, 30% seen once. Notes on the study in general: Included in a set of four or five TRBV segments more frequent in patients than controls were TRBV5-6, TRBV5-1 and TRBV20-1.

Their antigen targets remain unknown. The sequenced sample was blood. These receptor sequences come from a girl between 5 and 17 years old with multiple sclerosis.

This chain's CDR3 is CSARGGGTAFF. CDR3 DNA: TGCAGTGCTAGGGGAGGAGGTACAGCTTTCTTT. This sequence joins TRBV20-1 and TRBJ1-1, with D unclear. Trimming stripped 3 bases from V and 10 bases from J, with 12 bases between. The CDR3 is made up of 11 amino acids. Germline V gene lookup returns CDR1 DFQATT and CDR2 SNEGSKA (reference sequence).

The gene calls are TRBV6-6 and TRBJ1-1; D may be TRBD1 (5 bases). CDR1 and CDR2 (germline): MNHNY, SVGAGI (reference sequence). V lost 6 bases, J lost 4 bases, and 15 bases lay in between. CDR3 size: 14 residues. CDR3 loop: CASRPSSGGTEAFF. The CDR3 coding sequence is TGTGCCAGCAGACCTTCGTCCGGGGGCACTGAAGCTTTCTTT.

This clonotype was seen more than once but under ten times. The rearrangement uses TRBV27 and TRBJ2-3; 10 bases fit TRBD2. J was trimmed by 7 bases and V by 3 bases; bases with no gene match: 10. The CDR3 totals 16 residues. Germline values: CDR1 MNHEY, CDR2 SMNVEV (reference sequence). The DNA for the CDR3 is TGTGCCAGCAGTTTGATTAGCGGGGGGATGGGGAATACGCAGTATTTT. This codes for CASSLISGGMGNTQYF.

This clonotype has ten or more counts. V usage is TRBV7-2 and J usage is TRBJ1-2; D remains ambiguous. The CDR3 length is 11 residues. V dropped 6 bases and J dropped 8 bases, with 10 bases sitting between them. Germline V gene lookup returns CDR1 SGHTA and CDR2 FQGNSA. Here the CDR3 reads CASSSVGGYTF. Written as DNA, the CDR3 is TGTGCCAGCAGTTCCGTCGGGGGCTACACCTTC.